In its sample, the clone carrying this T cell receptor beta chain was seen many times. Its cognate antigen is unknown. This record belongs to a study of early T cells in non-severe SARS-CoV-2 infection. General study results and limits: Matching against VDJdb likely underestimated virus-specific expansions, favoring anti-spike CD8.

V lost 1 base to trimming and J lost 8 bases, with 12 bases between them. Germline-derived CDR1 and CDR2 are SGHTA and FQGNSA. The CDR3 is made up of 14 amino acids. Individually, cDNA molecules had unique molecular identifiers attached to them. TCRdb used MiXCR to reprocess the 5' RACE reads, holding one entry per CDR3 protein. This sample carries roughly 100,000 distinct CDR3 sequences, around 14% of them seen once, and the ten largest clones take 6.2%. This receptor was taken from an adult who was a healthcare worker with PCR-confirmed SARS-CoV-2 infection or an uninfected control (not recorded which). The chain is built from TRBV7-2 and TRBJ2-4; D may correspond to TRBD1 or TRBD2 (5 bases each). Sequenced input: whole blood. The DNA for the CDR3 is TGTGCCAGCAGCTTAGACGGGACCTTGGACATTCAGTACTTC. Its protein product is CASSLDGTLDIQYF.